This T cell receptor beta chain appears in the sequencing data of a study of shared clonotypes between healthy human individuals. At the level of the study: With ages of 18 to 49, the donors were two women and a few men.

Points from the study as a whole: It was the few donors that limited the genetic and exposure-history diversity represented. Compared with clonotypes that all four donors shared, non-shared clonotypes had lower generation probabilities.

Regarding this clone: Its antigen is unknown.

In the naive CD8 group, cells lacked CD45RO and were positively selected for CCR7, so terminally differentiated effector memory CD45RA+ cells were left out. Each sorted subset replicate got 200 ng genomic DNA, around 29,000 genomes. Sequenced by immunoSEQ multiplex PCR; TCRdb stores in-frame clones only, minus some. The table records about 2 million clones, about 95% of them present only once. V gave up 4 bases and J gave up 4 bases, with 16 bases separating them. The CDR3 runs 15 residues. The germline V gene has CDR1 MGHRA and CDR2 YSYEKL. The sequence was collected from a man aged 18 to 30 in good health. The gene calls are TRBV4-1 and TRBJ1-1, with a tentative D call TRBD1 (5 bases). The sequencing sample was made of naive CD8+ T cells sorted from blood. CDR3 residues: CASSRVVGGSTEAFF. DNA of the CDR3: TGCGCCAGCAGCCGGGTCGTGGGGGGTTCCACTGAAGCTTTCTTT.